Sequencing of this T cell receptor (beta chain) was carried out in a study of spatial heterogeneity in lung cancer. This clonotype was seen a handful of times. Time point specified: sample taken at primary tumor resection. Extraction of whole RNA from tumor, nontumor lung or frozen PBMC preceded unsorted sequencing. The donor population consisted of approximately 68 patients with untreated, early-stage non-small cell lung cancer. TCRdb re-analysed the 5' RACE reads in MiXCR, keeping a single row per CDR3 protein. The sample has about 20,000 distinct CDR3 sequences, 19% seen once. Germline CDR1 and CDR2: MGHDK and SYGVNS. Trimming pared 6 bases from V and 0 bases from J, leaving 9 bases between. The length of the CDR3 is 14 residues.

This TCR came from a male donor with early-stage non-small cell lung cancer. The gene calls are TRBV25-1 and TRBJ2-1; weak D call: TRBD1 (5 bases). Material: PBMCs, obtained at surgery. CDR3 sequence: CASRDMSSYNEQFF. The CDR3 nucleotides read TGTGCCAGCAGGGACATGAGCTCCTACAATGAGCAGTTCTTC.